Included here is one TCR beta chain sequence, with context. The V end lost 5 bases, the J end lost 5 bases, and 9 bases lay between the germline ends. Germline CDR1 reads ENHRY; CDR2 reads SYGVKD. This CDR3 region has 12 residues. The assay was immunoSEQ multiplex PCR, and TCRdb's table has in-frame clones only and misses some. This table holds about 180,000 clones, around 87% found once. These data originate in a study of blood T cell repertoires in COVID-19. Study-wide background: Samples taken during acute and convalescent COVID-19 were collected in the United States, Italy and Spain. PBMCs, B-cell-depleted T cells, or T cells provided the cDNA or gDNA that made up the material.

This sequence originates from a middle-aged man with active or convalescent COVID-19. The specimen was peripheral blood. J is TRBJ1-2 and V is TRBV10-3; D is ambiguous. This CDR3 is CAISSTDYGYTF. The CDR3 bases are TGTGCCATCAGTAGCACAGATTATGGCTACACCTTC.